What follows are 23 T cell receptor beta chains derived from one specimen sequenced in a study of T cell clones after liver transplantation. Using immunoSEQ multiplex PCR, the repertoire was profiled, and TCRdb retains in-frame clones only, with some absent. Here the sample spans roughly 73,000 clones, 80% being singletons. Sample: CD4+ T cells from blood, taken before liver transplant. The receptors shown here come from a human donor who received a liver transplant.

The CDR3 sequence is CASSLLVGGANTGELFF. CDR3 coding DNA: TGTGCCAGCAGTTTACTGGTGGGGGGAGCGAACACCGGGGAGCTGTTTTTT. V usage is TRBV27 and J usage is TRBJ2-2; D may be TRBD2 (6 bases). Germline V lookup: CDR1 MNHEY, CDR2 SMNVEV (reference sequence). This CDR3 comprises 17 residues. Trimming removed 2 bases at V and 0 bases at J, with 13 bases between.

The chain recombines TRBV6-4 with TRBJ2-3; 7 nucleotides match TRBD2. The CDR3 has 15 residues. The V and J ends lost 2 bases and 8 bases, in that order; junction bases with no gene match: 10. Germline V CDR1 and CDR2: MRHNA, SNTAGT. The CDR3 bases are TGTGCCAGCAGTGACGGGCAGGGCTCGGGAGGTACGCAGTATTTT. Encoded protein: CASSDGQGSGGTQYF.

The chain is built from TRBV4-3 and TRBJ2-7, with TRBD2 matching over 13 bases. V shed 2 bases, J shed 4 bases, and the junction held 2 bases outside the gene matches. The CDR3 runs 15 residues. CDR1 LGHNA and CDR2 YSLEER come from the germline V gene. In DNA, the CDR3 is TGCGCCAGCAGCCAAACTAGCGGGAGGGGGTACGAGCAGTACTTC. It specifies CASSQTSGRGYEQYF.

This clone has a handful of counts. Here the CDR3 DNA reads TGTGCCAGCAGCTCTACCCGGCTAGTGGGGGGGGCTCACTACGAGCAGTACTTC. Protein product: CASSSTRLVGGAHYEQYF. V gene TRBV13 combines with J gene TRBJ2-7; TRBD2 is a possible D gene (7 bases). V was shortened by 4 bases and J by 3 bases, with 25 bases between the two germline ends. The CDR3 is 18 residues long. Germline V lookup: CDR1 PRHDT, CDR2 FYEKMQ (reference sequence).

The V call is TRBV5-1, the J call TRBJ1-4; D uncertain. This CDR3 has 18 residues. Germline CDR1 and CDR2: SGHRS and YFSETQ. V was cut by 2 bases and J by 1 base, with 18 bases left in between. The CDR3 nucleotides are TGCGCCAGCAGCTTCGACCCAACCCGGACGGGAACTAATGAAAAACTGTTTTTT. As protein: CASSFDPTRTGTNEKLFF.

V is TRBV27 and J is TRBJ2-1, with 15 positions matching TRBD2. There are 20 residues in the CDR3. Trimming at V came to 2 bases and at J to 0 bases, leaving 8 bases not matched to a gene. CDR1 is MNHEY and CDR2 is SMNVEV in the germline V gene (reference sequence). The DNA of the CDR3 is TGTGCCAGCAGTTTAGAAGGTGGACTAGCGGGAGGGAGCTCCTACAATGAGCAGTTCTTC. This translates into CASSLEGGLAGGSSYNEQFF.

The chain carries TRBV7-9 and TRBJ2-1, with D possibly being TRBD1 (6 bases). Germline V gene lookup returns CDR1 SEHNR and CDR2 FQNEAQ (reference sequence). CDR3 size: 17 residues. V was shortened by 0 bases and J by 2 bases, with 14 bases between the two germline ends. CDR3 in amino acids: CASSLAYGTTTYNEQFF. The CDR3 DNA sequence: TGTGCCAGCAGCTTAGCATACGGGACAACGACCTACAATGAGCAGTTCTTC.

The CDR3 reads CASSLEAGLNTEAFF. As DNA, the CDR3 is TGCGCCAGCAGCTTGGAAGCAGGGTTGAACACTGAAGCTTTCTTT. The chain uses TRBV5-1 and TRBJ1-1; D perhaps matches TRBD1 (5 bases). Germline V gives CDR1 SGHRS, CDR2 YFSETQ. The CDR3 loop spans 15 amino acids. V dropped 0 bases and J dropped 0 bases, with 9 bases sitting between them.

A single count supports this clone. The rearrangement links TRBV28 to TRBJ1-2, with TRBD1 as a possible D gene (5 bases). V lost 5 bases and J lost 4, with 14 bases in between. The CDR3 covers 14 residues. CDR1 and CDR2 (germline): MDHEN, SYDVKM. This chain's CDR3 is CASSDQGVAYGYTF. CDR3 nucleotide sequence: TGTGCCAGCAGTGACCAGGGTGTCGCCTATGGCTACACCTTC.

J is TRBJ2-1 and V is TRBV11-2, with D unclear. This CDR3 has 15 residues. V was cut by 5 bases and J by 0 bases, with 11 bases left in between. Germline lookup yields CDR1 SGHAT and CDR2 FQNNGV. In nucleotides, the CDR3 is TGTGCCAGCAGCCTTAGCCGACTCTCCTACAATGAGCAGTTCTTC. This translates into CASSLSRLSYNEQFF.

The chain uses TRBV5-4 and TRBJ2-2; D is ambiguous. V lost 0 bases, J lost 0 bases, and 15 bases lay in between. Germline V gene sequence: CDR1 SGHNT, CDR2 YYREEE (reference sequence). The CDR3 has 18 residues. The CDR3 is CASSLGTATAANTGELFF. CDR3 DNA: TGTGCCAGCAGCTTGGGAACAGCAACCGCTGCGAACACCGGGGAGCTGTTTTTT.

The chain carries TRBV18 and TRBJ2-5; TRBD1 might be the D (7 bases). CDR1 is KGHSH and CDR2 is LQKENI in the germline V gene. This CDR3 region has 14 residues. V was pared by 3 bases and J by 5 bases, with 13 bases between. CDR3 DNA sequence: TGTGCCAGCTCACCCTCAGGGGGGCTCGAGACCCAGTACTTC. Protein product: CASSPSGGLETQYF.

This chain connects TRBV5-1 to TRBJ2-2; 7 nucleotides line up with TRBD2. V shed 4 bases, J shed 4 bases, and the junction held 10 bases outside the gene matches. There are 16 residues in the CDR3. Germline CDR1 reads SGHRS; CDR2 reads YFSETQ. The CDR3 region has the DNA TGCGCCAGCAGCCCGCTAGCGGCACGGGGCACCGGGGAGCTGTTTTTT. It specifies CASSPLAARGTGELFF.

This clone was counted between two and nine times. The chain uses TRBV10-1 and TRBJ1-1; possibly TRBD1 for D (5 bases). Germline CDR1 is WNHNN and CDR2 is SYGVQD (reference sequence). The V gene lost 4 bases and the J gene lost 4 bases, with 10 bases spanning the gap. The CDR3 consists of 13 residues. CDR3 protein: CASSVGGSTEAFF. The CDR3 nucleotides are TGCGCCAGCAGTGTGGGGGGGAGCACTGAAGCTTTCTTT.

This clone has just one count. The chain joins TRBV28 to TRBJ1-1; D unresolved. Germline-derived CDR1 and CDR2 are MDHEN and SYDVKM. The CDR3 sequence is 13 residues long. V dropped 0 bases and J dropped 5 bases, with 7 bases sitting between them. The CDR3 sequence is CASSLWGKTEAFF. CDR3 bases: TGTGCCAGCAGTTTATGGGGAAAGACTGAAGCTTTCTTT.

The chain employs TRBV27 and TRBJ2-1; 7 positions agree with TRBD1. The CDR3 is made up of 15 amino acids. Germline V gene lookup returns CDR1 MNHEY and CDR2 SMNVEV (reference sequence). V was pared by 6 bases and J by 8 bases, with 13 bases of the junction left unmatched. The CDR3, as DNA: TGTGCCAGCAGCCGTGGGGACAGCCCCGGACATGAGCAGTTCTTC. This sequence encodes CASSRGDSPGHEQFF.

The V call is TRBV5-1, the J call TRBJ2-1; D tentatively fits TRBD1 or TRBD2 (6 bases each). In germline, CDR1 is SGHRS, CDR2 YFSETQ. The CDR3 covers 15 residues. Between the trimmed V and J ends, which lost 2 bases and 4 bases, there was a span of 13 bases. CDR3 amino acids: CASSFTGAGYNEQFF. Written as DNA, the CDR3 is TGCGCCAGCAGCTTTACGGGGGCAGGTTACAATGAGCAGTTCTTC.

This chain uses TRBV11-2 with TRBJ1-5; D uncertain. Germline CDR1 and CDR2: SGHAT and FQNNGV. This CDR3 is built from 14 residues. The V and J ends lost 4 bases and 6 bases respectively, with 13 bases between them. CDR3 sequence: CASSSSMGGQPQHF. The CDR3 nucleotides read TGTGCCAGCAGCTCCTCAATGGGCGGTCAGCCCCAGCATTTT. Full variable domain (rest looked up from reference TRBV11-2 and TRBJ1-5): EAGVAQSPRYKIIEKRQSVAFWCNPISGHATLYWYQQILGQGPKLLIQFQNNGVVDDSQLPKDRFSAERLKGVDSTLKIQPAKLEDSAVYLCASSSSMGGQPQHFGDGTRLSIL.

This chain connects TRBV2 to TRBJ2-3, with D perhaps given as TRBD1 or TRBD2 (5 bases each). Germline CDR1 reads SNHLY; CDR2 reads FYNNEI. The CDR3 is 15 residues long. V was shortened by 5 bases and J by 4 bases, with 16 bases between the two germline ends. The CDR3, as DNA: TGTGCCAGCAGTAAGGACTCCCAAGGGGCAGATACGCAGTATTTT. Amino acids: CASSKDSQGADTQYF.

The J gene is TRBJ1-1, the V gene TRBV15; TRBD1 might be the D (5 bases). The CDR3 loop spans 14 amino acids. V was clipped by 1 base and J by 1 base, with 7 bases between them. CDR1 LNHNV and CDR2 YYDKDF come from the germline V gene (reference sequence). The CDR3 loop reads CATSRGTPNTEAFF. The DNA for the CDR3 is TGTGCCACCAGCAGAGGGACACCGAACACTGAAGCTTTCTTT.

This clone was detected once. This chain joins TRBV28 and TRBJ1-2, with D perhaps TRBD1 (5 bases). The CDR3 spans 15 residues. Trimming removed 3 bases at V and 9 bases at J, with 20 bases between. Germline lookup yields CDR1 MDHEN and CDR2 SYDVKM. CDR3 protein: CASSFPGGAPGSYTF. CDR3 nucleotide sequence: TGTGCCAGCAGTTTTCCGGGAGGGGCCCCAGGGAGCTACACCTTC.

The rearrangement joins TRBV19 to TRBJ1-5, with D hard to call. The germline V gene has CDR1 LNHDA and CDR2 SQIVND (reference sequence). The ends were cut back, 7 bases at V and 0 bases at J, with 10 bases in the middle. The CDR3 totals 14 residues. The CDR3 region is CASTQRVSNQPQHF. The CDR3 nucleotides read TGTGCCAGTACCCAGAGGGTTAGCAATCAGCCCCAGCATTTT.

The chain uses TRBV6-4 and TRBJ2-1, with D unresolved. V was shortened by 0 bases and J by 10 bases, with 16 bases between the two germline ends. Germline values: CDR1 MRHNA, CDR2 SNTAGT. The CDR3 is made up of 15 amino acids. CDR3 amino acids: CASSDSTFRFAEQFF. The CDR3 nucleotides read TGTGCCAGCAGTGACTCGACGTTTAGATTCGCGGAGCAGTTCTTC.